A selection of T cell receptor beta chains follows, all from one sample in a study of cytomegalovirus exposure and HLA in healthy donors. Sequencing used immunoSEQ multiplex PCR; TCRdb keeps in-frame clones, though not all of them. The sample lists 65,000 to 70,000 clones, roughly 70% occurring once. Sequenced sample: PBMCs. These receptors were collected from a woman aged 25 to 39 in good health and CMV-seronegative. CDR3s include the opening cysteine and the closing phenylalanine or tryptophan. D genes are given only for firm matches. For some rows the clone size is stated as once, few or many, or as a class when expanded; others skip it.

clone size,D gene,CDR3 length,J gene,V gene,CDR3 DNA,CDR3 protein
once,.,14,TRBJ2-7,TRBV30,TGTGCCTGGACCGGGACAACGAGCTCCTACGAGCAGTACTTC,CAWTGTTSSYEQYF
few,.,18,TRBJ2-1,TRBV11-1,TGTGCCAGCAGCTCCTTCAATTACCCGGAACCAGGCTACAATGAGCAGTTCTTC,CASSSFNYPEPGYNEQFF
.,TRBD1,17,TRBJ1-1,TRBV4-1,TGCGCCAGCAGCCAAGGATGGACAGGGAGGGTGAGAACTGAAGCTTTCTTT,CASSQGWTGRVRTEAFF
few,.,12,TRBJ1-1,TRBV5-4,TGTGCCTGCGGAGGGTGGGACACTGAAGCTTTCTTT,CACGGWDTEAFF
.,.,18,TRBJ2-7,TRBV15,TGTGCCACCAGCAGAGGGTCGGGCGAGGCCCGGCGGGTCTACGAGCAGTACTTC,CATSRGSGEARRVYEQYF
.,TRBD1,14,TRBJ1-2,TRBV10-3,TGTGCCATCAGCCCGACAGGGGGGGTCTATGGCTACACCTTC,CAISPTGGVYGYTF
few,TRBD1,15,TRBJ1-3,TRBV6-6,TGTGCCAGCAGTTATGGACAGGGCTCTGGAAACACCATATATTTT,CASSYGQGSGNTIYF
.,TRBD1,14,TRBJ1-2,TRBV28,TGTGCCAGCAGTCAAGACAGGGGTCCCTATGGCTACACCTTC,CASSQDRGPYGYTF
.,.,13,TRBJ1-4,TRBV2,TGCCTGTCCCAGGGGATGAGTAATGAAAAACTGTTTTTT,CLSQGMSNEKLFF
few,.,11,TRBJ2-1,TRBV5-6,TGTGCCAGCAGCTTCAGCGATGAGCAGTTCTTC,CASSFSDEQFF
.,.,10,TRBJ2-1,TRBV20-1,TGCAGTGCTAGGAGGAATGAGCAGTTCTTC,CSARRNEQFF
few,TRBD1,16,TRBJ1-1,TRBV25-1,TGTGCCAGCAGTGAACCCACGGGACAGAGGATCACTGAAGCTTTCTTT,CASSEPTGQRITEAFF
.,.,15,TRBJ1-1,TRBV28,TGTGCCAGCAGGGGGGGGTCGGGGGCGAGCACTGAAGCTTTCTTT,CASRGGSGASTEAFF
few,.,13,TRBJ1-5,TRBV2,TGTGCCAGCAGTGAAGTGAAGAGTCAGCCCCAGCATTTT,CASSEVKSQPQHF
.,.,13,TRBJ2-2,TRBV29-1,TGCAGCGTTGAGCTAGCCGACACCGGGGAGCTGTTTTTT,CSVELADTGELFF
.,.,13,TRBJ2-7,TRBV30,TGTGCCTGGAGTGAGGGGGTCGTCTACGAGCAGTACTTC,CAWSEGVVYEQYF
few,.,13,TRBJ1-1,TRBV7-8,TGTGCCAGCAGCGAGAGGGGGATTGCTGAAGCTTTCTTT,CASSERGIAEAFF
.,TRBD2,16,TRBJ2-2,TRBV5-1,TGCGCCAGCAGCTTAGGCGGGGGAAGTCGTACCGGGGAGCTGTTTTTT,CASSLGGGSRTGELFF
.,.,17,TRBJ2-7,TRBV28,TGTGCCAGCAGTCCCCGAGCTATACAGGTACCTTTAAACGAGCAGTACTTC,CASSPRAIQVPLNEQYF
few,TRBD1,15,TRBJ2-7,TRBV7-6,TGTGCCAGCAGCTCGCCGGGACAGGGACTATGGGAGCAGTACTTC,CASSSPGQGLWEQYF
.,.,15,TRBJ1-1,TRBV19,TGTGCCAGTAATGGCCGGGGCGGGGGGCAGACTGAAGCTTTCTTT,CASNGRGGGQTEAFF
.,TRBD1,15,TRBJ1-4,TRBV11-3,TGTGCCAGCATCACTCCGGGACAGGGACGTGAAAAACTGTTTTTT,CASITPGQGREKLFF
once,.,14,TRBJ2-2,TRBV4-2,TGTGCCAGCAGCCAAGTGGGCGACACCGGGGAGCTGTTTTTT,CASSQVGDTGELFF
.,.,13,TRBJ1-2,TRBV15,TGTGCCACCAGCAGAGCGGCGGAGGCTGGCTACACCTTC,CATSRAAEAGYTF
.,TRBD1,14,TRBJ2-7,TRBV2,TGTGCCAGCGGTAAGGGACAGGCCACCTACGAGCAGTACTTC,CASGKGQATYEQYF
.,TRBD2,14,TRBJ2-3,TRBV6-1,TGTGCCAGCGATGATAGCGGGGGGTCAGATACGCAGTATTTT,CASDDSGGSDTQYF
.,TRBD1,17,TRBJ2-5,TRBV5-6,TGTGCCAGCAGCTTAATCGTGTGGCAGGGGGCGGGAGAGACCCAGTACTTC,CASSLIVWQGAGETQYF
once,.,15,TRBJ1-3,TRBV28,TGTGCCAGCAGTTTATCGGTCGACTCTGGAAACACCATATATTTT,CASSLSVDSGNTIYF
.,.,14,TRBJ2-7,TRBV19,TGTGCCAGTAAATTAAGGCAGGGGCCCTACGAGCAGTACTTC,CASKLRQGPYEQYF
.,TRBD1,12,TRBJ1-2,TRBV7-9,TGTGCCAGTCCGACAGGGGATTATGGCTACACCTTC,CASPTGDYGYTF
.,.,14,TRBJ1-5,TRBV27,TGTGCCAGCAGTCACAGGCGGGACAATCAGCCCCAGCATTTT,CASSHRRDNQPQHF
.,.,15,TRBJ1-5,TRBV19,TGTGCCAGTAGTATAATTGGCAGGGGTGAACAGCCCCAGCATTTT,CASSIIGRGEQPQHF
.,TRBD1,15,TRBJ1-5,TRBV6-1,TGTGCCAGCAGTGAAGCCTGGGACAGAAGGCAGCCCCAGCATTTT,CASSEAWDRRQPQHF
.,TRBD2,15,TRBJ2-2,TRBV14,TGTGCCAGCAGCCGCGGGGGGGCGAGGACCGGGGAGCTGTTTTTT,CASSRGGARTGELFF
.,.,15,TRBJ1-1,TRBV19,TGTGCCAGTAGTATTTTGTCCAGGAGGGGTTCTGAAGCTTTCTTT,CASSILSRRGSEAFF
few,.,15,TRBJ1-5,TRBV28,TGTGCCAGCAGTTTTGCGGGGGCAATATCCCAGCCCCAGCATTTT,CASSFAGAISQPQHF
.,.,14,TRBJ2-3,TRBV6-1,TGTGCCAGCAGGAGTGACCCGACCGGGGATACGCAGTATTTT,CASRSDPTGDTQYF
once,TRBD1,15,TRBJ1-5,TRBV5-1,TGCGCCAGCAGGAGGGGACAGGGTACCAATCAGCCCCAGCATTTT,CASRRGQGTNQPQHF
.,.,15,TRBJ2-5,TRBV10-3,TGTGCCATCAGTGAGTCGACGGTTAGCTTGGAGACCCAGTACTTC,CAISESTVSLETQYF
.,.,13,TRBJ1-1,TRBV6-5,TGTGCCAGCAACAAGGACATGAACACTGAAGCTTTCTTT,CASNKDMNTEAFF
.,.,13,TRBJ1-1,TRBV6-1,TGTGCCAGCAGTGGTGGCGGAAACACTGAAGCTTTCTTT,CASSGGGNTEAFF
.,TRBD1,13,TRBJ2-7,TRBV27,TGTGCCAGCAGCCCGACAGGGTACTACGAGCAGTACTTC,CASSPTGYYEQYF
.,.,13,TRBJ2-3,TRBV27,TGTGCCAGCAGTTTAGTTCTCACAGATACGCAGTATTTT,CASSLVLTDTQYF
once,TRBD1,15,TRBJ1-2,TRBV2,TGTGCCAGCAGTGAGAACGGACAGGGGGTCTATGGCTACACCTTC,CASSENGQGVYGYTF
few,.,11,TRBJ2-3,TRBV5-1,TGCGCCAGCAGCTTGGATGGACAGCAGTATTTT,CASSLDGQQYF
.,.,19,TRBJ1-4,TRBV7-6,TGTGCCAGCAGCTTGAGGGCCAACGGTGCGGGGCATAGTAATGAAAAACTGTTTTTT,CASSLRANGAGHSNEKLFF
.,TRBD2,16,TRBJ2-2,TRBV5-1,TGCGCCAGCAGCTTGGAAAGCGGGGGGGCCACCGGGGAGCTGTTTTTT,CASSLESGGATGELFF
.,.,13,TRBJ2-1,TRBV18,TGTGCCAGCTCATTGTCGAGCTTAGATGAGCAGTTCTTC,CASSLSSLDEQFF
.,TRBD1,15,TRBJ1-1,TRBV25-1,TGTGCCAGCAGTGACACAGGGGGGATGAACACTGAAGCTTTCTTT,CASSDTGGMNTEAFF
.,TRBD2,15,TRBJ2-1,TRBV6-1,TGTGCCACTAGAGGAGCGGGGGGCCGATACAATGAGCAGTTCTTC,CATRGAGGRYNEQFF
.,.,14,TRBJ2-1,TRBV11-3,TGTGCCAGCAGCTTAGCGTCCGTATCGAATGAGCAGTTCTTC,CASSLASVSNEQFF
.,.,14,TRBJ1-4,TRBV5-1,TGCGCCAGCAGCTTGACGGCAGGGTATGAAAAACTGTTTTTT,CASSLTAGYEKLFF
few,.,15,TRBJ1-5,TRBV27,TGTGCCAGCAGTTTAACGACAGGTTCCAATCAGCCCCAGCATTTT,CASSLTTGSNQPQHF
.,.,14,TRBJ2-5,TRBV28,TGTGCCAGCAGTTTATATCCTCGTCAAGAGACCCAGTACTTC,CASSLYPRQETQYF